Presented here are 26 T cell receptor beta chains from one specimen sequenced in a study of graft-versus-host responses after intestinal transplantation. Generated by immunoSEQ multiplex PCR, the TCRdb table keeps only in-frame clones and is missing some. The sample lists more than 45,000 clones, approximately 89% occurring once. This material consisted of PBMCs, taken about 120 days after intestinal transplantation. The receptors come from a human patient who received an intestinal transplant, so some T cells may come from the graft donor.

The chain employs TRBV7-8 and TRBJ1-4, with a tentative D call TRBD1 (6 bases). Trimming cost V 6 bases and J 7 bases, with 12 bases left between them. In germline, CDR1 is SGHVS, CDR2 FQNEAQ. The CDR3 covers 13 residues. DNA for the CDR3: TGTGCCAGCAGAGCCCGGGACACTGAAAAACTGTTTTTT. As protein: CASRARDTEKLFF.

The V and J genes are TRBV5-6 and TRBJ2-5; no reliable D call. The assigned J gene may be wrong: the sequence end matches TRBJ2-7 better. Germline CDR1 SGHDT, CDR2 YYEEEE. This CDR3 is built from 15 residues. CDR3 residues: CASSPPGSVWYEQYF. CDR3 coding DNA: TGTGCCAGCAGCCCCCCCGGCTCGGTGTGGTACGAGCAGTACTTC.

The chain carries TRBV6-5 and TRBJ2-5; D perhaps matches TRBD1 (6 bases). The CDR3 is made up of 16 amino acids. CDR1 is MNHEY, CDR2 SVGAGI, per germline. Deletions cut 0 bases from V and 1 base from J, with 12 bases between. The CDR3 spells CASSYSAARGQETQYF. CDR3 DNA: TGTGCCAGCAGTTACTCAGCAGCCAGGGGCCAAGAGACCCAGTACTTC.

The chain has TRBV7-9 and TRBJ2-6, with D unresolved. Deletions cut 2 bases from V and 0 bases from J, with 2 bases between. The CDR3 has 14 amino acids. CDR1 is SEHNR, CDR2 FQNEAQ, per germline (reference sequence). Here the CDR3 DNA reads TGTGCCAGCAGCTTAACCTCTGGGGCCAACGTCCTGACTTTC. Translation gives CASSLTSGANVLTF.

In this sample, this clone turned up once. The chain uses TRBV10-3 and TRBJ2-5; 16 bases line up with TRBD2. There are 16 residues in the CDR3. V trimming: 6 bases; J trimming: 4 bases; junction bases outside the gene matches: 5. Germline V CDR1 and CDR2: ENHRY, SYGVKD. The CDR3 bases are TGTGCCATCAGCCCGGGACTAGCGGGGGGGGGAGAGACCCAGTACTTC. It encodes CAISPGLAGGGETQYF.

The chain combines TRBV6-1 with TRBJ1-3; 8 nucleotides match TRBD1. The CDR3 extends over 14 amino acids. Trimming at V came to 3 bases and at J to 2 bases, leaving 0 bases not matched to a gene. Germline V gene data show CDR1 as MNHNS and CDR2 as SASEGT. CDR3 bases: TGTGCCAGCAGTGAGGACAGGGCTGGAAACACCATATATTTT. This encodes CASSEDRAGNTIYF.

This rearrangement joins TRBV28 to TRBJ2-1, with unresolved D. The CDR3 totals 12 residues. Germline values: CDR1 MDHEN, CDR2 SYDVKM. V was cut by 5 bases and J by 3 bases, with 5 bases left in between. CDR3 sequence (DNA): TGTGCCAGCAGTCCATTCTACAATGAGCAGTTCTTC. Protein: CASSPFYNEQFF.

This clone was detected only once. The chain links TRBV4-1 to TRBJ1-2; 9 positions agree with TRBD1. V gave up 1 base and J gave up 6 bases; unmatched junction bases: 6. The V gene's germline CDR1 is MGHRA and CDR2 YSYEKL. This CDR3 contains 15 residues. The CDR3, as DNA: TGCGCCAGCAGCCAAGTCCCGGGACAGGGCCATGGCTACACCTTC. This codes for CASSQVPGQGHGYTF.

The CDR3 protein is CASSVERGTDTQYF. Written as DNA, the CDR3 is TGTGCCAGCAGCGTAGAAAGGGGGACAGATACGCAGTATTTT. This chain joins TRBV9 and TRBJ2-3; possibly TRBD1 for D (6 bases). CDR1 is SGDLS, CDR2 YYNGEE, per germline. Trimming took 0 bases from V and 3 from J, leaving 8 bases between them. The CDR3 runs 14 residues.

The V gene is TRBV5-1, the J gene TRBJ2-7; D perhaps matches TRBD2 (6 bases). The germline gives CDR1 SGHRS, CDR2 YFSETQ. The CDR3 covers 15 residues. V was trimmed by 4 bases and J by 0 bases, leaving 14 bases between them. CDR3 nucleotides: TGCGCCAGCAGCCCGGGGGACTTCGTCTCCTACGAGCAGTACTTC. This codes for CASSPGDFVSYEQYF.

This chain links TRBV19 with TRBJ1-1, with D unclear. Trimming removed 8 bases at V and 0 bases at J, with 10 bases between. There are 13 residues in the CDR3. Germline V CDR1 and CDR2: LNHDA, SQIVND (reference sequence). CDR3 protein: CASQSSMNTEAFF. DNA for the CDR3: TGTGCCAGTCAGTCTTCAATGAACACTGAAGCTTTCTTT.

Only one count was recorded for this clone. V gene TRBV9 combines with J gene TRBJ2-6; D tentatively reads TRBD1 or TRBD2 (5 bases each). Germline V gene lookup returns CDR1 SGDLS and CDR2 YYNGEE. The ends were cut back, 1 base at V and 3 bases at J, with 8 bases in the middle. The CDR3 has 15 amino acids. The CDR3 nucleotides read TGTGCCAGCAGCGTATTTGGGGGTGGGGCCAACGTCCTGACTTTC. Its protein product is CASSVFGGGANVLTF.

The chain uses TRBV2 and TRBJ2-1; 9 bases are shared with TRBD1. V lost 3 bases, J lost 6 bases, and 6 bases stayed unmatched. The CDR3 consists of 15 residues. Germline V gene lookup returns CDR1 SNHLY and CDR2 FYNNEI. The CDR3 DNA reads TGTGCCAGCAGTGATGCCGGGGACAGGGCCAATGAGCAGTTCTTC. The encoded protein is CASSDAGDRANEQFF.

The chain links TRBV29-1 to TRBJ2-7; no clear D gene. With 5 bases removed from V and 4 bases from J, the gap between germline ends came to 9 bases. Germline assignment: CDR1 SQVTM and CDR2 ANQGSEA. CDR3 size: 11 residues. The CDR3 is CSVSDQYEQYF. Here the CDR3 DNA reads TGCAGCGTTTCGGACCAATACGAGCAGTACTTC.

The chain links TRBV2 to TRBJ1-6; D is uncertain. The CDR3 is 14 amino acids. Trimming pared 1 base from V and 5 bases from J, leaving 6 bases between. Germline CDR1 SNHLY, CDR2 FYNNEI. This CDR3 is CASSEVGDNSPLHF. As DNA, the CDR3 is TGTGCCAGCAGTGAAGTTGGGGATAATTCACCCCTCCACTTT.

The gene calls are TRBV5-5 and TRBJ2-2; D unclear. From germline, CDR1 is SGHKS and CDR2 YYEKEE (reference sequence). The length of the CDR3 is 17 residues. Trimming took 1 base from V and 4 from J, leaving 17 bases between them. The CDR3 DNA reads TGTGCCAGCAGCTTGCGTTGGTCTATGGGAACCACCGGGGAGCTGTTTTTT. Translating gives CASSLRWSMGTTGELFF.

This chain joins TRBV4-1 and TRBJ2-2; D gene unclear. Germline CDR1 reads MGHRA; CDR2 reads YSYEKL. V lost 6 bases to trimming and J lost 2 bases, with 4 bases between them. The CDR3 is 12 residues long. The chain's CDR3 is CASRANTGELFF. As DNA, the CDR3 is TGCGCCAGCAGGGCAAACACCGGGGAGCTGTTTTTT.

CDR3 in DNA: TGTGCCAGTAGTATAGACCGGGGGGCCGGGGAGCTGTTTTTT. It specifies CASSIDRGAGELFF. The gene calls are TRBV19 and TRBJ2-2; 7 nucleotides align to TRBD2. Germline trimming cut 0 bases from V and 6 bases from J; bases unmatched to any gene: 1. Germline V gene sequence: CDR1 LNHDA, CDR2 SQIVND (reference sequence). There are 14 residues in the CDR3.

This chain joins TRBV6-6 and TRBJ2-1; D is perhaps TRBD1 (6 bases). The germline V and J ends were trimmed by 0 bases and 1 base, with 10 bases remaining between them. The CDR3 sequence is 16 residues long. Germline V CDR1 and CDR2: MNHNY, SVGAGI (reference sequence). The CDR3 coding sequence is TGTGCCAGCAGTTACTCGATGAGGGGGTCCTACAATGAGCAGTTCTTC. Translation gives CASSYSMRGSYNEQFF.

V usage is TRBV19 and J usage is TRBJ1-4; TRBD1 is a possible D gene (5 bases). Trimming took off 6 bases at V and 2 bases at J, with 10 bases between the two ends. Germline V CDR1 and CDR2: LNHDA, SQIVND (reference sequence). The CDR3 spans 14 residues. CDR3 protein: CASRRRDTNEKLFF. The CDR3 coding sequence is TGTGCCAGTAGACGCCGGGACACTAATGAAAAACTGTTTTTT.

The chain combines TRBV6-5 with TRBJ2-3; D is perhaps TRBD2 (5 bases). CDR3 length: 15 residues. Per the germline V gene, CDR1 is MNHEY and CDR2 is SVGAGI. Trimming stripped 2 bases from V and 0 bases from J, with 9 bases between. CDR3 bases: TGTGCCAGCAGTTACATAAGCGGAAGCACAGATACGCAGTATTTT. It yields the protein CASSYISGSTDTQYF.

The chain recombines TRBV25-1 with TRBJ2-2; 10 bases are shared with TRBD1. The CDR3 is 14 residues long. V shed 5 bases and J 6 bases; nucleotides not matched to a gene: 3. Per the germline V gene, CDR1 is MGHDK and CDR2 is SYGVNS. The CDR3 loop is CASSPGTGAGELFF. DNA for the CDR3: TGTGCCAGCAGTCCCGGGACAGGGGCCGGGGAGCTGTTTTTT.

The V gene is TRBV28, the J gene TRBJ1-6; the match to TRBD1 covers 7 bases. In germline, CDR1 is MDHEN, CDR2 SYDVKM. The CDR3 totals 15 residues. The V and J ends lost 5 bases and 5 bases, in that order; junction bases with no gene match: 6. CDR3 DNA sequence: TGTGCCAGCAGTACAGGGGTCTTGCATAATTCACCCCTCCACTTT. Residues: CASSTGVLHNSPLHF.

The V call is TRBV15, the J call TRBJ2-2, with unresolved D. CDR3 size: 15 residues. With 1 base removed from V and 1 base from J, the gap between germline ends came to 7 bases. The germline CDR1 and CDR2 sequences are LNHNV and YYDKDF (reference sequence). In nucleotides, the CDR3 is TGTGCCACCAGCAGAGCAACAGAGAACACCGGGGAGCTGTTTTTT. Its protein product is CATSRATENTGELFF. The whole variable domain, filled in from reference TRBV15 and TRBJ2-2, reads DAMVIQNPRYQVTQFGKPVTLSCSQTLNHNVMYWYQQKSSQAPKLLFHYYDKDFNNEADTPDNFQSRRPNTSFCFLDIRSPGLGDTAMYLCATSRATENTGELFFGEGSRLTVL.

Worth noting for this clone: This CDR3 is also generated by other DNA sequences in the sample. V gene TRBV11-2 combines with J gene TRBJ1-6; D gene ambiguous. Germline V gives CDR1 SGHAT, CDR2 FQNNGV. The CDR3 spans 13 residues. V shed 0 bases and J shed 7 bases, with 4 bases lying between them. CDR3 sequence: CASSLDPNSPLHF. The CDR3 region has the DNA TGTGCCAGCAGCTTAGATCCGAATTCACCCCTCCACTTT.

The chain joins TRBV10-3 to TRBJ2-1; 8 bases fit TRBD1. Germline CDR1 reads ENHRY; CDR2 reads SYGVKD. The CDR3 has 15 amino acids. Trimming removed 7 bases from V and 6 bases from J; junction bases left unmatched: 11. The CDR3 region is CAIKAGTGNFNEQFF. The CDR3 DNA sequence: TGTGCCATCAAGGCCGGGACAGGCAATTTCAATGAGCAGTTCTTC.